This T cell receptor beta chain was recorded in a study of cytomegalovirus exposure and HLA in healthy donors. Notes on the study in general: Upon later analysis, HLA-associated TCR beta chains proved more clonally expanded than other, equally common chains.

Primers included in the PCR were 60 Vbeta and 13 Jbeta primers. Using immunoSEQ multiplex PCR, the repertoire was profiled, and TCRdb retains in-frame clones only, with some absent. The data contain around 150,000 clones, approximately 80% of them singletons. As to this clone: Its antigen is unknown.

This TCR was sampled from a man between 18 and 29 years old in good health and CMV-seropositive. Sequencing was performed on PBMCs.

Here the CDR3 DNA reads TGTGCCAGCAGCTTCTCCCGACAGGAGACTTTTACCTACGAGCAGTACTTC. It codes for CASSFSRQETFTYEQYF. The V and J genes are TRBV7-8 and TRBJ2-7, with D possibly being TRBD1 (6 bases). The CDR3 is 17 residues long. V was trimmed by 3 bases and J by 2 bases, leaving 20 bases between them. Germline CDR1 SGHVS, CDR2 FQNEAQ.